This T cell receptor beta chain was profiled in a study of blood T cells in healthy people across ages. Across the whole study: Template switching retrieved approximately one barcoded beta molecule for each two T cells. Overall study results and limits: Naive T cell percentage by flow cytometry tracked strongly with beta diversity.

This clonotype came up a few times. Its target is not known. V shed 5 bases and J shed 3 bases, with 20 bases lying between them. Germline assignment: CDR1 SGHTA and CDR2 FQGNSA. The CDR3 is made up of 16 amino acids. A sample-barcoded 5' primer and a J-beta primer mix were used in a second PCR of roughly 6 to 11 cycles. TCRdb reprocessed the 5' RACE reads with MiXCR, giving one entry per CDR3 protein. Of some 1,800,000 distinct CDR3 sequences in the sample, roughly two fifths are singletons; the top ten hold roughly 23%. The sample was blood. The rearrangement joins TRBV7-2 to TRBJ2-7; a weak D match, TRBD1 (5 bases). The clonotype comes from a human donor in good health. The CDR3 coding sequence is TGTGCCAGCAGCAGAAGACAGTCCCAACCACACTACGAGCAGTACTTC. This gives the protein CASSRRQSQPHYEQYF.